The clone carrying this T cell receptor beta chain was detected once. The target antigen is unknown. These donors counted as nominally healthy when sampled, but unrecorded immune exposures were likely. The data are from a study of cytomegalovirus exposure and HLA in healthy donors. This CDR3 contains 13 residues. Germline CDR1 reads MDHEN; CDR2 reads SYDVKM. V lost 11 bases to trimming and J lost 3 bases, with 15 bases between them. Overall study results and limits: In an earlier analysis, productive rearrangement rates for most beta V segments clustered near 87% or 30%. 87-base-pair reads could not separate some V segments, including TRBV6-2 and TRBV6-3.

The PCR made use of 60 Vbeta and 13 Jbeta primers. Here immunoSEQ multiplex PCR was the method, and the copy in TCRdb shows in-frame clones only, minus some. Of 150,000 to 200,000 clones in the sample, roughly 78% were seen once. The origin of this receptor is a woman aged 45-60 years in good health and CMV-seropositive. This sequence joins TRBV28 and TRBJ2-3, with D tentatively TRBD1 (6 bases). The source material was PBMCs. The CDR3 nucleotides are TGTGCCTACAAGTCAGGGGAGACAGATACGCAGTATTTT. Residues: CAYKSGETDTQYF.